Below, 17 T cell receptor beta chains from the same sample are listed, as sequenced in a study of T cell changes during pregnancy in multiple sclerosis. Only in-frame clones appear in the TCRdb table, and some are missing; sequencing was by immunoSEQ multiplex PCR. Here the sample spans some 23,000 clones, about 86% being singletons. Sequencing was performed on CD4+ T cells from peripheral blood mononuclear cells, taken in the first trimester of pregnancy. The receptors derive from a female donor in good health, enrolled as a control in a pregnancy study.

This clone was picked up one time. The rearrangement joins TRBV5-1 to TRBJ2-3, with TRBD1 matching 7 bases. The germline V gene has CDR1 SGHRS and CDR2 YFSETQ. CDR3 length: 17 amino acids. Trimming at V came to 0 bases and at J to 9 bases, leaving 16 bases not matched to a gene. CDR3 sequence reads: CASSLGGRQGEQETQYF. CDR3 coding DNA: TGCGCCAGCAGCTTGGGGGGCCGACAGGGAGAGCAGGAGACGCAGTATTTT. The whole variable domain, filled in from reference TRBV5-1 and TRBJ2-3, reads KAGVTQTPRYLIKTRGQQVTLSCSPISGHRSVSWYQQTPGQGLQFLFEYFSETQRNKGNFPGRFSGRQFSNSRSEMNVSTLELGDSALYLCASSLGGRQGEQETQYFGPGTRLTVL.

The rearrangement links TRBV4-1 to TRBJ2-5; a possible D gene is TRBD2 (6 bases). This CDR3 has 16 amino acids. Trimming removed 0 bases from V and 4 bases from J, with 15 bases in between. The germline CDR1 and CDR2 sequences are MGHRA and YSYEKL. The CDR3 DNA sequence: TGCGCCAGCAGCCAAGATGTGGGAGGACTACGAGAGACCCAGTACTTC. It specifies CASSQDVGGLRETQYF.

The chain uses TRBV13 and TRBJ2-7; 10 bases match TRBD2. The V gene's germline CDR1 is PRHDT and CDR2 FYEKMQ (reference sequence). The CDR3 runs 15 residues. V dropped 6 bases and J dropped 2; count of bases not matched to a gene: 7. CDR3 coding DNA: TGTGCCAGCAGACTTACTAGCGGGGTTACCTACGAGCAGTACTTC. This translates into CASRLTSGVTYEQYF.

The V and J genes are TRBV7-3 and TRBJ2-6, with D possibly being TRBD2 (6 bases). The CDR3 is 16 residues long. Between the trimmed V and J ends, which lost 5 bases and 2 bases, there was a span of 13 bases. Germline V gives CDR1 SGHTA, CDR2 FQGTGA. The CDR3 DNA reads as TGTGCCAGCAGCCCCTATCGGGGGACTGGGGCCAACGTCCTGACTTTC. It translates to CASSPYRGTGANVLTF.

This clone was recorded once. V gene TRBV2 combines with J gene TRBJ2-7; 12 bases are shared with TRBD2. Trimming removed 4 bases from V and 5 bases from J; junction bases left unmatched: 0. Germline lookup yields CDR1 SNHLY and CDR2 FYNNEI. The CDR3 totals 13 residues. The CDR3 nucleotides read TGTGCCAGCAGTGGACTAGCGGGAGACGAGCAGTACTTC. Residues: CASSGLAGDEQYF.

The chain joins TRBV27 to TRBJ1-1; 7 nucleotides line up with TRBD1. The CDR3 has 14 amino acids. Trimming removed 6 bases from V and 0 bases from J; junction bases left unmatched: 4. The germline CDR1 and CDR2 sequences are MNHEY and SMNVEV (reference sequence). The CDR3 coding sequence is TGTGCCAGCAGCCTACAGGGGATGAACACTGAAGCTTTCTTT. It is translated as CASSLQGMNTEAFF.

The V gene is TRBV5-1, the J gene TRBJ2-2; TRBD2 might be the D (5 bases). Germline CDR1 and CDR2: SGHRS and YFSETQ. Trimming removed 4 bases at V and 5 bases at J, with 12 bases between. CDR3 length: 14 amino acids. This CDR3 is CASSQQLETGELFF. The DNA of the CDR3 is TGCGCCAGCAGCCAACAACTAGAGACCGGGGAGCTGTTTTTT.

The genes are TRBV7-2 and TRBJ1-2; no reliable D call. The CDR3 is 13 residues long. Germline loops: CDR1 SGHTA, CDR2 FQGNSA. Trimming took off 4 bases at V and 7 bases at J, with 13 bases between the two ends. The CDR3 here is CASSSLPYSGYTF. CDR3 sequence (DNA): TGTGCCAGCAGCTCCCTCCCTTACTCTGGCTACACCTTC. Full variable domain (remainder filled in from reference TRBV7-2 and TRBJ1-2): GAGVSQSPSNKVTEKGKDVELRCDPISGHTALYWYRQSLGQGLEFLIYFQGNSAPDKSGLPSDRFSAERTGGSVSTLTIQRTQQEDSAVYLCASSSLPYSGYTFGSGTRLTVV.

The table lists this clone with a count of one. This chain connects TRBV29-1 to TRBJ2-2, with 8 nucleotides matching TRBD1. CDR1 and CDR2 (germline): SQVTM, ANQGSEA. V was clipped by 7 bases and J by 9 bases; unmatched bases: 7. The CDR3 contains 12 residues. CDR3 sequence: CSAGQGGRELFF. The CDR3 DNA follows: TGCAGCGCCGGACAGGGAGGCCGGGAGCTGTTTTTT.

This clone was seen just once. V and J are TRBV6-1 and TRBJ1-5, with TRBD1 matching 8 bases. Germline CDR1 and CDR2: MNHNS and SASEGT. J gave up 4 bases and V 7 bases, and 6 bases lay outside the gene matches. The CDR3 extends over 14 amino acids. CDR3 sequence: CASIGGQVNQPQHF. As DNA, the CDR3 is TGTGCCAGCATTGGGGGACAGGTTAATCAGCCCCAGCATTTT.

The chain has TRBV5-4 and TRBJ1-1, with 8 bases lining up with TRBD1. V shed 5 bases and J 3 bases; nucleotides not matched to a gene: 6. This CDR3 has 14 amino acids. Germline values: CDR1 SGHNT, CDR2 YYREEE (reference sequence). The CDR3 reads CASSTQGAHTEAFF. As DNA, the CDR3 is TGTGCCAGCAGTACTCAGGGGGCGCACACTGAAGCTTTCTTT.

V and J are TRBV5-4 and TRBJ1-1; 8 bases match TRBD1. CDR1 and CDR2 (germline): SGHNT, YYREEE (reference sequence). The CDR3 consists of 15 residues. The V gene end was trimmed by 3 bases and the J gene end by 0 bases; junction bases not matched to a gene: 4. This chain's CDR3 is CASSSGQVMNTEAFF. For the CDR3, the DNA is TGTGCCAGCAGCTCGGGACAGGTCATGAACACTGAAGCTTTCTTT.

V is TRBV6-1 and J is TRBJ1-1; TRBD1 matches 8 bases. There are 13 residues in the CDR3. Looked up from germline, CDR1 is MNHNS and CDR2 is SASEGT. The DNA for the CDR3 is TGTGCGACGGCAGGGGGCGCGGACACTGAAGCTTTCTTT. Protein product: CATAGGADTEAFF.

The chain carries TRBV19 and TRBJ2-2, with a possible D match to TRBD1 (6 bases). This CDR3 is 15 amino acids long. The V and J ends lost 7 bases and 0 bases respectively, with 12 bases between them. From germline, CDR1 is LNHDA and CDR2 SQIVND (reference sequence). DNA for the CDR3: TGTGCCAGTATAAGGCAGGGGCCGAACACCGGGGAGCTGTTTTTT. Its translation is CASIRQGPNTGELFF.

This clone was detected only a few times. The J gene is TRBJ1-2, the V gene TRBV6-5; TRBD1 is a possible D gene (5 bases). V was cut by 2 bases and J by 4 bases, with 5 bases left in between. Germline-derived CDR1 and CDR2 are MNHEY and SVGAGI. This CDR3 region has 12 residues. This chain's CDR3 is CASSYQGYGYTF. The CDR3 DNA follows: TGTGCCAGCAGTTACCAGGGCTATGGCTACACCTTC.

V gene TRBV9 combines with J gene TRBJ2-2, with D possibly being TRBD2 (5 bases). Trimming removed 4 bases from V and 4 bases from J, with 8 bases in between. This CDR3 is 13 amino acids long. The germline V gene has CDR1 SGDLS and CDR2 YYNGEE. The CDR3 spells CASSPRGTGELFF. The CDR3 DNA sequence: TGTGCCAGCAGCCCCCGGGGCACCGGGGAGCTGTTTTTT. Based on the CDR3 plus reference TRBV9 and TRBJ2-2, the full variable domain is DSGVTQTPKHLITATGQRVTLRCSPRSGDLSVYWYQQSLDQGLQFLIQYYNGEERAKGNILERFSAQQFPDLHSELNLSSLELGDSALYFCASSPRGTGELFFGEGSRLTVL.

The V and J genes are TRBV19 and TRBJ1-1; D gene ambiguous. The V end was cut by 3 bases, the J end by 1 base, with 6 bases between. This CDR3 spans 13 amino acids. Germline V lookup: CDR1 LNHDA, CDR2 SQIVND (reference sequence). CDR3 loop: CASSMTWNTEAFF. CDR3 nucleotide sequence: TGTGCCAGTAGTATGACTTGGAACACTGAAGCTTTCTTT.